The T cell receptor beta chain described here comes from a study of blood T cell repertoires in COVID-19. Per the authors' pipeline: Counts of nucleated cells, estimated from reference gene primer amplification, were obtained. Generated by immunoSEQ multiplex PCR, the TCRdb table keeps only in-frame clones and is missing some. V and J calls and clone size come straight from that table; D and trimming were deduced from the DNA. The sample holds roughly 200,000 clones, around 84% seen once. The trim removed 3 bases at V and 5 bases at J, leaving 1 base unmatched. Germline loops: CDR1 KGHSH, CDR2 LQKENI. The length of the CDR3 is 12 residues. Only one count was recorded for this clone. Distinct nucleotide sequences in the sample also encode this CDR3.

The sequenced sample was peripheral blood. This receptor was taken from a woman at least 80 years old with acute or convalescent COVID-19. The chain is built from TRBV18 and TRBJ2-7; 7 bases match TRBD2. In nucleotides, the CDR3 is TGTGCCAGCTCACCGGGAGGGCACGAGCAGTACTTC. Amino acid sequence: CASSPGGHEQYF.